Below, one TCR beta chain is given with its context. This sample stems from a study of blood T cell repertoires in COVID-19. Across the whole study: Researchers got acute and convalescent COVID-19 samples from the United States, Italy and Spain.

Germline trimming cut 4 bases from V and 0 bases from J; bases unmatched to any gene: 4. CDR3 length: 15 residues. The germline CDR1 and CDR2 sequences are LNHDA and SQIVND (reference sequence). The table came from immunoSEQ multiplex PCR; TCRdb's copy has only in-frame clones and leaves some out. The sample lists approximately 150,000 clones; 65% to 85% were seen once. The TCR was taken from a man in his 70s who had been exposed to COVID-19. This chain joins TRBV19 and TRBJ2-7, with 9 positions matching TRBD2. Material for sequencing was PBMCs or T cells enriched from blood (not recorded which). This chain's CDR3 is CASSNLAGISYEQYF. DNA of the CDR3: TGTGCCAGTAGTAACCTAGCGGGGATCTCCTACGAGCAGTACTTC.